These 8 T cell receptor beta chains came from one sample sequenced in a study of OX40 agonist ivuxolimab in advanced cancers. Generated by immunoSEQ multiplex PCR, the TCRdb table keeps only in-frame clones and is missing some. The table has some 20,000 clones, approximately 86% seen once. This specimen consisted of CD4+ or CD8+ T cells sorted from blood, obtained in a trial of the OX40 agonist ivuxolimab. The receptors come from an adult with an advanced solid tumor such as melanoma, head and neck, liver or kidney cancer.

J is TRBJ2-2 and V is TRBV15; D remains ambiguous. V was pared by 4 bases and J by 7 bases, with 22 bases between. There are 17 residues in the CDR3. The germline V gene has CDR1 LNHNV and CDR2 YYDKDF (reference sequence). DNA for the CDR3: TGTGCCACCAGCATAGGAACTTGGCGGACCGAGGTCGGGGAGCTGTTTTTT. It is translated as CATSIGTWRTEVGELFF. Full variable domain (rest looked up from reference TRBV15 and TRBJ2-2): DAMVIQNPRYQVTQFGKPVTLSCSQTLNHNVMYWYQQKSSQAPKLLFHYYDKDFNNEADTPDNFQSRRPNTSFCFLDIRSPGLGDTAMYLCATSIGTWRTEVGELFFGEGSRLTVL.

This chain joins TRBV7-8 and TRBJ1-1, with D possibly matching TRBD1 (5 bases). Germline CDR1 and CDR2: SGHVS and FQNEAQ. The CDR3 totals 14 residues. V was trimmed by 1 base and J by 5 bases, leaving 11 bases between them. The CDR3 is CASSLGETVTEAFF. In nucleotides, the CDR3 is TGTGCCAGCAGCTTAGGGGAGACAGTTACTGAAGCTTTCTTT.

The CDR3 is CASSLSPGGVLNEKLFF. Here the CDR3 DNA reads TGTGCCAGCAGCTTAAGTCCAGGCGGAGTCTTAAATGAAAAACTGTTTTTT. This chain links TRBV7-9 with TRBJ1-4; D call uncertain. V was pared by 2 bases and J by 5 bases, with 18 bases between. CDR1 SEHNR and CDR2 FQNEAQ come from the germline V gene (reference sequence). CDR3 length equals 17 residues.

J is TRBJ2-3 and V is TRBV7-9; 15 bases line up with TRBD2. V lost 8 bases and J lost 5; bases outside the gene matches: 5. From germline, CDR1 is SEHNR and CDR2 FQNEAQ (reference sequence). The CDR3 sequence is 15 residues long. Here the CDR3 reads CASRTSGRVGDTQYF. Written as DNA, the CDR3 is TGTGCCAGCCGGACTAGCGGGAGGGTTGGAGATACGCAGTATTTT.

The chain recombines TRBV9 with TRBJ2-7; the D gene is possibly TRBD2 (6 bases). Deletions cut 4 bases from V and 5 bases from J, with 19 bases between. The CDR3 contains 15 residues. CDR1 and CDR2 (germline): SGDLS, YYNGEE. This chain's CDR3 is CASSPTPGESDEQYF. CDR3 coding DNA: TGTGCCAGCAGCCCCACCCCGGGGGAATCCGACGAGCAGTACTTC.

The J gene is TRBJ2-3, the V gene TRBV7-9; no reliable D call. Germline CDR1 and CDR2: SEHNR and FQNEAQ (reference sequence). V lost 4 bases to trimming and J lost 1 base, with 6 bases between them. The length of the CDR3 is 13 residues. DNA for the CDR3: TGTGCCAGCAGCTCCCCGGGCACAGATACGCAGTATTTT. Amino acid sequence: CASSSPGTDTQYF.

The chain has TRBV29-1 and TRBJ2-7; tentative D call: TRBD1 (5 bases). The CDR3 totals 13 residues. V was pared by 5 bases and J by 2 bases, with 13 bases between. Germline V gives CDR1 SQVTM, CDR2 ANQGSEA. The CDR3 region is CSVKSDRAYEQYF. The CDR3 DNA follows: TGCAGCGTTAAGAGTGACAGAGCCTACGAGCAGTACTTC.

V gene TRBV28 combines with J gene TRBJ2-3; 12 bases are a match to TRBD2. Germline lookup yields CDR1 MDHEN and CDR2 SYDVKM. The CDR3 contains 17 residues. The V segment lost 5 bases and the J segment 5 bases; nucleotides outside the gene matches: 11. The CDR3, as DNA: TGTGCCAGCAGTCCGGGACTAGCGGGCCCGGTCGGAGATACGCAGTATTTT. Translating gives CASSPGLAGPVGDTQYF.